The TCR beta chain described here comes from a study of blood T cell repertoires in COVID-19. Study-wide background: The cDNA or gDNA used as material had been derived from T cells, B-cell-depleted T cells, or PBMCs.

Germline V CDR1 and CDR2: GTSNPN, SVGIG (reference sequence). This CDR3 region has 13 residues. The V end lost 0 bases, the J end lost 5 bases, and 8 bases lay between the germline ends. In the study's own analysis: It was from reference gene primer amplification that nucleated cell counts were estimated. Some clones are missing from TCRdb's copy, which holds only in-frame ones; the method was immunoSEQ multiplex PCR. Clonal size and the V and J genes are those of that table, whereas D and trimming came from the DNA. The sample consists of some 99,000 clones, approximately 82% of them appearing once.

This sequence joins TRBV30 and TRBJ2-1; D uncertain. This clonotype originated in an elderly woman with active or convalescent COVID-19. Source material: peripheral blood. The CDR3 spells CAWSVRYDNEQFF. The CDR3 bases are TGTGCCTGGAGTGTACGGTACGACAATGAGCAGTTCTTC.